The 24 T cell receptor beta chains reported below all come from one sample, sequenced in a study of technical replicates of blood from several donors. TCRdb's table, derived via immunoSEQ multiplex PCR, lists solely in-frame clones and lacks some. The data hold 75,000 to 90,000 clones, with just under 95% observed a single time. The sequenced material came from T cells isolated from PBMCs. These receptors were taken from a human donor in good health.

On this clone itself: Mismatch with germline at one junction end may stem from a read error. The rearrangement joins TRBV7-7 to TRBJ2-1; 9 bases map to TRBD2. The germline V gene encodes CDR1 SSHAT and CDR2 FNYEAQ (reference sequence). This CDR3 is built from 15 residues. CDR3 residues: CASSPVGLAINEQFF. CDR3 in DNA: TGTGCTAGCAGCCCTGTTGGACTAGCGATAAATGAGCAGTTCTTC.

V usage is TRBV30 and J usage is TRBJ1-5; 9 bases match TRBD1. The CDR3 sequence is 15 residues long. The V and J ends lost 1 base and 7 bases, in that order; junction bases with no gene match: 8. Germline V gene lookup returns CDR1 GTSNPN and CDR2 SVGIG (reference sequence). CDR3 sequence reads: CAWSARDRVRQPQHF. CDR3 DNA: TGTGCCTGGAGTGCCCGGGACAGGGTACGGCAGCCCCAGCATTTT.

This clone was recorded once. The chain joins TRBV5-1 to TRBJ2-2; 7 nucleotides agree with TRBD1. This CDR3 has 15 amino acids. V lost 3 bases and J lost 0; bases outside the gene matches: 2. From germline, CDR1 is SGHRS and CDR2 YFSETQ. The chain's CDR3 is CASSWDSSNTGELFF. In DNA form, the CDR3 reads TGCGCCAGCAGCTGGGACAGCTCGAACACCGGGGAGCTGTTTTTT.

This clone was observed a single time. V is TRBV7-3 and J is TRBJ2-3; TRBD2 matches at 9 bases. Germline values: CDR1 SGHTA, CDR2 FQGTGA. The J segment lost 2 bases and the V segment lost 4 bases, leaving 7 bases of the junction unmatched. The length of the CDR3 is 16 residues. The CDR3 DNA follows: TGTGCCAGCAGCTCCTTCCGACTAGCGGCCACAGATACGCAGTATTTT. Translating it yields CASSSFRLAATDTQYF.

The genes are TRBV28 and TRBJ2-1; TRBD2 agrees at 7 bases. The CDR3 runs to 14 residues. The V segment lost 6 bases and the J segment 4 bases; nucleotides outside the gene matches: 6. Germline V gene sequence: CDR1 MDHEN, CDR2 SYDVKM. CDR3 in amino acids: CASSLAALYNEQFF. The CDR3 nucleotides read TGTGCCAGCAGCCTAGCGGCGTTATACAATGAGCAGTTCTTC.

The chain joins TRBV2 to TRBJ1-5; TRBD1 matches 7 bases. CDR3 length: 14 residues. Germline trimming cut 4 bases from V and 3 bases from J; bases unmatched to any gene: 3. Germline assignment: CDR1 SNHLY and CDR2 FYNNEI. The CDR3 reads CASSGQGLNQPQHF. Written as DNA, the CDR3 is TGTGCCAGCAGTGGACAGGGCCTCAATCAGCCCCAGCATTTT.

The chain uses TRBV30 and TRBJ2-7, with D possibly being TRBD1 (5 bases). V was trimmed by 0 bases and J by 2 bases, leaving 11 bases between them. The CDR3 is made up of 14 amino acids. Looked up from germline, CDR1 is GTSNPN and CDR2 is SVGIG (reference sequence). CDR3 nucleotide sequence: TGTGCCTGGAGTGTACCAGGGATCCCCTACGAGCAGTACTTC. It codes for CAWSVPGIPYEQYF. The full variable domain, rest sourced from reference TRBV30 and TRBJ2-7, is SQTIHQWPATLVQPVGSPLSLECTVEGTSNPNLYWYRQAAGRGLQLLFYSVGIGQISSEVPQNLSASRPQDRQFILSSKKLLLSDSGFYLCAWSVPGIPYEQYFGPGTRLTVT.

This chain connects TRBV28 to TRBJ2-1, with 16 bases fitting TRBD2. Germline lookup yields CDR1 MDHEN and CDR2 SYDVKM. J was trimmed by 4 bases and V by 5 bases; bases with no gene match: 8. CDR3 size: 18 residues. CDR3 amino acids: CASSPTGLAGGVYNEQFF. CDR3 sequence (DNA): TGTGCCAGCAGTCCGACGGGACTAGCGGGAGGGGTATACAATGAGCAGTTCTTC.

The chain is built from TRBV9 and TRBJ2-7, with a tentative D call TRBD2 (6 bases). Trimming shortened V by 2 bases and J by 3 bases, and 9 bases separated the two germline ends. Germline CDR1 and CDR2: SGDLS and YYNGEE. The CDR3 has 13 residues. CDR3 sequence: CASSVGLNYEQYF. The CDR3 region has the DNA TGTGCCAGCAGCGTCGGACTAAACTACGAGCAGTACTTC.

In DNA, the CDR3 is TGTGCCAGCAGCCCTCAGGGGGCGTATTCCTACGAGCAGTACTTC. Its translation is CASSPQGAYSYEQYF. The chain recombines TRBV27 with TRBJ2-7, with 8 bases identical to TRBD1. Per the germline V gene, CDR1 is MNHEY and CDR2 is SMNVEV (reference sequence). The CDR3 contains 15 residues. V shed 6 bases, J shed 1 base, and the junction held 8 bases outside the gene matches.

The chain has TRBV30 and TRBJ2-7; D is unclear. This CDR3 has 12 amino acids. Trimming removed 1 base from V and 2 bases from J, with 6 bases in between. The germline V gene encodes CDR1 GTSNPN and CDR2 SVGIG (reference sequence). Here the CDR3 DNA reads TGTGCCTGGAGTGCCAACACCTACGAGCAGTACTTC. As protein: CAWSANTYEQYF.

V and J are TRBV25-1 and TRBJ2-4; D is perhaps TRBD1 (6 bases). This CDR3 contains 16 residues. V was cut by 5 bases and J by 3 bases, with 17 bases left in between. Per the germline V gene, CDR1 is MGHDK and CDR2 is SYGVNS. The CDR3 here is CASSPPVGQHKNIQYF. The DNA of the CDR3 is TGTGCCAGCAGTCCCCCAGTGGGACAACACAAAAACATTCAGTACTTC.

The gene calls are TRBV5-6 and TRBJ2-5; 7 positions agree with TRBD2. Germline CDR1 and CDR2: SGHDT and YYEEEE. The J segment lost 2 bases and the V segment lost 3 bases, leaving 7 bases of the junction unmatched. CDR3 length: 15 amino acids. In DNA form, the CDR3 reads TGTGCCAGCAGCTCTCCGGGACTAATTCAAGAGACCCAGTACTTC. Translated: CASSSPGLIQETQYF.

CDR3: CASMELEASNEQFF. The CDR3 DNA is TGTGCCAGTATGGAACTAGAAGCCTCCAATGAGCAGTTCTTC. The gene calls are TRBV6-6 and TRBJ2-1; maybe TRBD2 (5 bases). Deletions cut 9 bases from V and 6 bases from J, with 18 bases between. Germline assignment: CDR1 MNHNY and CDR2 SVGAGI (reference sequence). The CDR3 is made up of 14 amino acids.

This clone was observed once. The chain is built from TRBV5-1 and TRBJ2-5; 11 bases are a match to TRBD1. The V gene's germline CDR1 is SGHRS and CDR2 YFSETQ. Losses at the gene ends were 4 bases for V and 5 bases for J; bases not matched to a gene: 10. This CDR3 region has 16 residues. The CDR3 loop is CASSTDRGLYGETQYF. DNA of the CDR3: TGCGCCAGCAGCACGGACAGGGGGCTATATGGGGAGACCCAGTACTTC.

This clone was counted a single time. V and J are TRBV12-5 and TRBJ2-3, with TRBD2 matching 7 bases. Per the germline V gene, CDR1 is LGHNT and CDR2 is FRNRAP. The CDR3 runs to 15 residues. Losses at the gene ends were 5 bases for V and 4 bases for J; bases not matched to a gene: 9. The CDR3 coding sequence is TGTGCTAGTGGTCGCACTAGCGACGGGGCAGATACGCAGTATTTT. Translating it yields CASGRTSDGADTQYF.

The chain links TRBV19 to TRBJ1-4; TRBD1 is a possible D gene (6 bases). The CDR3 runs 15 residues. CDR1 LNHDA and CDR2 SQIVND come from the germline V gene (reference sequence). Trimming took 3 bases from V and 0 from J, leaving 8 bases between them. CDR3 nucleotides: TGTGCCAGTAGTATTCGGACAGCAACTAATGAAAAACTGTTTTTT. Its translation is CASSIRTATNEKLFF.

The rearrangement joins TRBV13 to TRBJ2-7; 7 bases fit TRBD2. The CDR3 is 14 amino acids. Germline CDR1 PRHDT, CDR2 FYEKMQ (reference sequence). V dropped 2 bases and J dropped 3; count of bases not matched to a gene: 4. In DNA, the CDR3 is TGTGCCAGCAGCTTACCCCGGGAGGTCTACGAGCAGTACTTC. Protein sequence: CASSLPREVYEQYF.

V usage is TRBV9 and J usage is TRBJ2-3; tentative D call: TRBD1 (6 bases). The CDR3 extends over 14 amino acids. The V end was cut by 4 bases, the J end by 2 bases, with 11 bases between. Germline values: CDR1 SGDLS, CDR2 YYNGEE. DNA for the CDR3: TGTGCCAGCAGCCCGGGACACCCCACAGATACGCAGTATTTT. Translated: CASSPGHPTDTQYF.

The chain recombines TRBV29-1 with TRBJ2-5; 7 bases line up with TRBD1. The CDR3 contains 13 residues. V shed 7 bases and J 3 bases; nucleotides not matched to a gene: 8. Germline V gene sequence: CDR1 SQVTM, CDR2 ANQGSEA. CDR3 loop: CSAHSTGKETQYF. CDR3 DNA sequence: TGCAGCGCCCACTCGACAGGGAAAGAGACCCAGTACTTC.

This chain uses TRBV10-3 with TRBJ2-3; 7 nucleotides line up with TRBD2. The V segment lost 3 bases and the J segment 2 bases; nucleotides outside the gene matches: 8. The CDR3 sequence is 16 residues long. Per the germline V gene, CDR1 is ENHRY and CDR2 is SYGVKD. The CDR3 DNA follows: TGTGCCATCAGTGAATTAAGGGAGGGGCCCACAGATACGCAGTATTTT. Protein: CAISELREGPTDTQYF.

The chain has TRBV10-3 and TRBJ2-1; 9 nucleotides match TRBD2. V gave up 6 bases and J gave up 9 bases; unmatched junction bases: 15. The CDR3 extends over 16 amino acids. CDR1 and CDR2 from the germline V gene are ENHRY and SYGVKD. CDR3 coding DNA: TGTGCCATCAGGAGCCCGGGGCTAGCGGGAAGGAGTGAGCAGTTCTTC. Amino acids: CAIRSPGLAGRSEQFF.

The V and J genes are TRBV2 and TRBJ2-2, with TRBD2 matching over 11 bases. V dropped 4 bases and J dropped 2; count of bases not matched to a gene: 3. The CDR3 consists of 16 residues. Germline V gives CDR1 SNHLY, CDR2 FYNNEI. The CDR3 protein is CASSGLAGGNTGELFF. As DNA, the CDR3 is TGTGCCAGCAGTGGCCTAGCGGGGGGTAACACCGGGGAGCTGTTTTTT.

The genes are TRBV28 and TRBJ2-5; D gene unclear. This CDR3 is 13 amino acids long. V dropped 4 bases and J dropped 6 bases, with 12 bases sitting between them. Germline CDR1 is MDHEN and CDR2 is SYDVKM. Here the CDR3 DNA reads TGTGCCAGCAGTTCCCCCTCCTTAAAGACCCAGTACTTC. Its protein product is CASSSPSLKTQYF.